The rows below give T cell receptor beta chains drawn from one sample of a study of T cell clones after liver transplantation. Measured with immunoSEQ multiplex PCR; TCRdb has only the in-frame clones, and not every one. The repertoire holds several thousand clones, almost 80% seen once, with about 17% in the top ten. The specimen was CD8+ T cells from blood, collected before liver transplant. These TCRs come from a human donor who received a liver transplant. CDR3s include the opening cysteine and the closing phenylalanine or tryptophan. D genes are given only for firm matches. Clone size appears in some rows only: once, few, many, or a class for an expanded clone.

D gene: TRBD1; J gene: TRBJ2-2; clone size: once; V gene: TRBV5-1; CDR3 protein: CASNGGQGPHGELFF; CDR3 DNA: TGCGCCAGCAACGGGGGACAGGGGCCCCACGGGGAGCTGTTTTTT
D gene: TRBD2; J gene: TRBJ2-5; clone size: .; V gene: TRBV7-6; CDR3 protein: CASSPGGGVQETQYF; CDR3 DNA: TGTGCCAGCAGCCCGGGGGGGGGTGTACAAGAGACCCAGTACTTC
D gene: TRBD1; J gene: TRBJ2-7; clone size: .; V gene: TRBV7-8; CDR3 protein: CASSIGTGGLEQYF; CDR3 DNA: TGTGCCAGCAGCATCGGGACAGGGGGCCTCGAGCAGTACTTC
D gene: TRBD1; J gene: TRBJ2-3; clone size: .; V gene: TRBV9; CDR3 protein: CASSGGTGTDTQYF; CDR3 DNA: TGTGCCAGCAGCGGGGGGACAGGAACAGATACGCAGTATTTT
D gene: .; J gene: TRBJ1-2; clone size: .; V gene: TRBV29-1; CDR3 protein: CSVERREDYGYTF; CDR3 DNA: TGCAGCGTTGAAAGGAGGGAGGACTATGGCTACACCTTC
D gene: TRBD1; J gene: TRBJ1-4; clone size: once; V gene: TRBV6-1; CDR3 protein: CASSVRRGGQNEKLFF; CDR3 DNA: TGTGCCAGCAGTGTCAGACGGGGGGGACAGAATGAAAAACTGTTTTTT
D gene: .; J gene: TRBJ2-2; clone size: .; V gene: TRBV5-4; CDR3 protein: CASSLPPNTGELFF; CDR3 DNA: TGTGCCAGCAGCTTGCCCCCAAACACCGGGGAGCTGTTTTTT
D gene: .; J gene: TRBJ2-2; clone size: .; V gene: TRBV27; CDR3 protein: CASSFHGGELFF; CDR3 DNA: TGTGCCAGCAGTTTCCACGGAGGGGAGCTGTTTTTT
D gene: .; J gene: TRBJ2-3; clone size: .; V gene: TRBV4-3; CDR3 protein: CASSQVEGYITDTQYF; CDR3 DNA: TGCGCCAGCAGCCAAGTAGAGGGGTACATCACAGATACGCAGTATTTT
D gene: TRBD1; J gene: TRBJ2-2; clone size: .; V gene: TRBV6-4; CDR3 protein: CASSPGTGGTGELFF; CDR3 DNA: TGTGCCAGCAGTCCCGGGACAGGGGGCACCGGGGAGCTGTTTTTT
D gene: .; J gene: TRBJ2-6; clone size: .; V gene: TRBV27; CDR3 protein: CASSSDRGWANVLTF; CDR3 DNA: TGTGCCAGCAGTTCGGACCGGGGCTGGGCCAACGTCCTGACTTTC
D gene: .; J gene: TRBJ1-1; clone size: .; V gene: TRBV29-1; CDR3 protein: CSVEGTANTEAFF; CDR3 DNA: TGCAGCGTTGAAGGGACAGCGAACACTGAAGCTTTCTTT
D gene: .; J gene: TRBJ2-6; clone size: .; V gene: TRBV29-1; CDR3 protein: CSVAGRAFSGANVLTF; CDR3 DNA: TGCAGCGTTGCGGGACGGGCCTTCTCTGGGGCCAACGTCCTGACTTTC
D gene: TRBD1; J gene: TRBJ1-2; clone size: .; V gene: TRBV29-1; CDR3 protein: CSVEIFRDRVYTF; CDR3 DNA: TGCAGCGTTGAAATCTTCCGGGACAGAGTCTACACCTTC
D gene: .; J gene: TRBJ1-6; clone size: .; V gene: TRBV4-3; CDR3 protein: CASSKSAGNYNSPLHF; CDR3 DNA: TGCGCCAGCAGCAAAAGTGCGGGGAACTATAATTCACCCCTCCACTTT
D gene: TRBD1; J gene: TRBJ1-1; clone size: .; V gene: TRBV27; CDR3 protein: CASSLRTGGTEAFF; CDR3 DNA: TGTGCCAGCAGTTTAAGGACAGGGGGCACTGAAGCTTTCTTT
D gene: TRBD1; J gene: TRBJ2-2; clone size: .; V gene: TRBV4-1; CDR3 protein: CASSTQGDGELFF; CDR3 DNA: TGCGCCAGCAGCACACAGGGGGACGGGGAGCTGTTTTTT
D gene: TRBD2; J gene: TRBJ2-2; clone size: .; V gene: TRBV5-6; CDR3 protein: CASSLVAGGITGELFF; CDR3 DNA: TGTGCCAGCAGCTTGGTGGCGGGAGGCATCACCGGGGAGCTGTTTTTT
D gene: TRBD2; J gene: TRBJ2-7; clone size: .; V gene: TRBV27; CDR3 protein: CASSPPGGLGQYF; CDR3 DNA: TGTGCCAGCAGTCCGCCGGGGGGGCTTGGGCAGTACTTC
D gene: .; J gene: TRBJ1-2; clone size: once; V gene: TRBV7-8; CDR3 protein: CASSLDNYGYTF; CDR3 DNA: TGTGCCAGCAGCTTAGATAACTATGGCTACACCTTC
D gene: .; J gene: TRBJ2-3; clone size: .; V gene: TRBV11-2; CDR3 protein: CASSSWGWRNTDTQYF; CDR3 DNA: TGTGCCAGCAGCTCCTGGGGCTGGAGAAACACAGATACGCAGTATTTT
D gene: .; J gene: TRBJ2-3; clone size: .; V gene: TRBV5-1; CDR3 protein: CASSRRASLLTDTQYF; CDR3 DNA: TGCGCCAGCAGCCGGAGGGCTAGCTTACTCACAGATACGCAGTATTTT
D gene: .; J gene: TRBJ2-3; clone size: .; V gene: TRBV7-2; CDR3 protein: CATWGDADTQYF; CDR3 DNA: TGTGCCACGTGGGGTGACGCGGATACGCAGTATTTT
D gene: TRBD1; J gene: TRBJ1-4; clone size: .; V gene: TRBV23-1; CDR3 protein: CASSHQTTRDRRPTTNEKLFF; CDR3 DNA: TGCGCCAGCAGTCATCAAACGACCAGGGACAGGCGACCGACAACTAATGAAAAACTGTTTTTT
D gene: .; J gene: TRBJ1-5; clone size: .; V gene: TRBV28; CDR3 protein: CASSQHGSNQPQHF; CDR3 DNA: TGTGCCAGCAGTCAACATGGGAGCAATCAGCCCCAGCATTTT
D gene: .; J gene: TRBJ2-1; clone size: .; V gene: TRBV28; CDR3 protein: CASTSLDYNEQFF; CDR3 DNA: TGTGCCAGCACCTCCCTAGACTACAATGAGCAGTTCTTC
D gene: .; J gene: TRBJ1-1; clone size: .; V gene: TRBV19; CDR3 protein: CASSNGEGTEAFF; CDR3 DNA: TGTGCCAGTTCGAACGGGGAGGGCACTGAAGCTTTCTTT
D gene: .; J gene: TRBJ2-3; clone size: .; V gene: TRBV27; CDR3 protein: CASTGTTDTQYF; CDR3 DNA: TGTGCCAGCACGGGAACTACTGATACGCAGTATTTT
D gene: .; J gene: TRBJ1-3; clone size: .; V gene: TRBV10-3; CDR3 protein: CATLEGGMPGNTIYF; CDR3 DNA: TGTGCCACACTAGAGGGGGGAATGCCAGGAAACACCATATATTTT
D gene: .; J gene: TRBJ2-6; clone size: .; V gene: TRBV27; CDR3 protein: CASSLLGSGANVLTF; CDR3 DNA: TGTGCCAGCAGTTTACTGGGCTCTGGGGCCAACGTCCTGACTTTC
D gene: TRBD1; J gene: TRBJ2-7; clone size: .; V gene: TRBV29-1; CDR3 protein: CSVEEGTGNDEQYF; CDR3 DNA: TGCAGCGTTGAAGAGGGGACAGGGAACGACGAGCAGTACTTC
D gene: TRBD1; J gene: TRBJ1-2; clone size: .; V gene: TRBV27; CDR3 protein: CASSPTRLGTGNYGYTF; CDR3 DNA: TGTGCCAGCAGTCCGACAAGACTCGGGACAGGGAACTATGGCTACACCTTC
D gene: .; J gene: TRBJ1-1; clone size: .; V gene: TRBV7-2; CDR3 protein: CASSLWGSRGTEAFF; CDR3 DNA: TGTGCCAGCAGCTTATGGGGCAGTCGGGGTACTGAAGCTTTCTTT
D gene: .; J gene: TRBJ1-5; clone size: .; V gene: TRBV6-5; CDR3 protein: CASTESLNQPQHF; CDR3 DNA: TGTGCCAGCACAGAGAGCCTCAATCAGCCCCAGCATTTT
D gene: .; J gene: TRBJ1-1; clone size: .; V gene: TRBV7-9; CDR3 protein: CASSSPGTSPEAFF; CDR3 DNA: TGTGCCAGCAGCTCCCCAGGGACAAGCCCTGAAGCTTTCTTT
D gene: .; J gene: TRBJ2-5; clone size: .; V gene: TRBV7-8; CDR3 protein: CASSLEGGLQETQYF; CDR3 DNA: TGTGCCAGCAGCTTAGAGGGGGGGCTGCAAGAGACCCAGTACTTC